Listed here are 15 T cell receptor beta chains from one sample, sequenced in a study of cytomegalovirus exposure and HLA in healthy donors. 60 Vbeta and 13 Jbeta primers were used in PCR. Profiling relied on immunoSEQ multiplex PCR, and the TCRdb table lists in-frame clones only, not all of them. The sample comprises 200,000 or so clones, approximately 82% of which are singletons, and 0.63% rests with the top ten. Sequenced: PBMCs. These receptors were taken from a man between 18 and 29 years old in good health and CMV-seronegative.

The rearrangement links TRBV19 to TRBJ2-1, with a tentative D call TRBD1 (5 bases). Trimming pared 3 bases from V and 13 bases from J, leaving 13 bases between. Looked up from germline, CDR1 is LNHDA and CDR2 is SQIVND (reference sequence). CDR3 size: 12 residues. CDR3 in amino acids: CASSMGGGAQFF. For the CDR3, the DNA is TGTGCCAGTAGTATGGGCGGTGGGGCCCAGTTCTTC. Variable domain in full (rest from reference TRBV19 and TRBJ2-1): DGGITQSPKYLFRKEGQNVTLSCEQNLNHDAMYWYRQDPGQGLRLIYYSQIVNDFQKGDIAEGYSVSREKKESFPLTVTSAQKNPTAFYLCASSMGGGAQFFGPGTRLTVL.

This chain uses TRBV13 with TRBJ2-1; TRBD2 is a possible D gene (6 bases). The CDR3 runs to 17 residues. Trimming cost V 2 bases and J 0 bases, with 14 bases left between them. CDR1 and CDR2 from the germline V gene are PRHDT and FYEKMQ (reference sequence). The CDR3 DNA reads as TGTGCCAGCAGCTTACGGCTGGCGGGGAGCTCCTACAATGAGCAGTTCTTC. Translation: CASSLRLAGSSYNEQFF.

This clone has more than one count but fewer than ten. The chain recombines TRBV2 with TRBJ2-3; 7 bases agree with TRBD2. This CDR3 comprises 15 residues. Per the germline V gene, CDR1 is SNHLY and CDR2 is FYNNEI. The trim removed 3 bases at V and 4 bases at J, leaving 7 bases unmatched. The CDR3 region is CASSELGRAPDTQYF. The CDR3 nucleotides read TGTGCCAGCAGTGAGCTTGGGAGGGCCCCAGATACGCAGTATTTT.

The chain joins TRBV7-3 to TRBJ1-2; TRBD1 aligns across 8 bases. V lost 6 bases to trimming and J lost 5 bases; unmatched junction nucleotides: 14. This CDR3 has 16 amino acids. Germline V gives CDR1 SGHTA, CDR2 FQGTGA. As DNA, the CDR3 is TGTGCCAGCAGTCCAACTCCCAGGGGGCGCGGGTATGGCTACACCTTC. Amino acid sequence: CASSPTPRGRGYGYTF.

CDR3 amino acids: CASSHMAPGSFEQFF. CDR3 in DNA: TGTGCCAGCAGCCACATGGCACCCGGGAGTTTTGAGCAGTTCTTC. The rearrangement joins TRBV14 to TRBJ2-1, with D tentatively TRBD2 (6 bases). Germline V gene lookup returns CDR1 SGHDN and CDR2 FVKESK. The CDR3 is made up of 15 amino acids. V lost 3 bases and J 9 bases, leaving 18 bases between the germline ends.

The chain has TRBV9 and TRBJ1-6, with D possibly matching TRBD1 (5 bases). Per germline, CDR1 SGDLS and CDR2 YYNGEE. This CDR3 has 15 amino acids. Trimming removed 0 bases from V and 7 bases from J, with 11 bases in between. In nucleotides, the CDR3 is TGTGCCAGCAGCGTAGGAGCCAGGGAAAATTCACCCCTCCACTTT. This codes for CASSVGARENSPLHF.

This clone appeared a single time. The chain carries TRBV5-6 and TRBJ2-7; 15 bases match TRBD2. This CDR3 is built from 16 residues. With 1 base clipped from V and 3 bases from J, the junction kept 2 bases outside the gene matches. Germline CDR1 SGHDT, CDR2 YYEEEE. CDR3 nucleotides: TGTGCCAGCAGCTTGCTGGGACTAGCGGGAGGCTACGAGCAGTACTTC. Translated, it gives CASSLLGLAGGYEQYF.

This clone has only one observation. The chain combines TRBV2 with TRBJ2-5; TRBD2 matches 11 bases. Matching the DNA end better, TRBJ2-7 makes the J call doubtful. Germline CDR1 and CDR2: SNHLY and FYNNEI. This CDR3 spans 14 amino acids. CDR3 sequence: CASSHPGLAAEQYF. The CDR3 region has the DNA TGTGCCAGCAGTCATCCGGGACTAGCGGCCGAGCAGTACTTC.

For the CDR3, the DNA is TGCGCCAGCAGCTTGGCGGGGACTAGCGGGAGTCAGGGTACGCAGTATTTT. It specifies CASSLAGTSGSQGTQYF. The V call is TRBV5-1, the J call TRBJ2-3; 14 bases align to TRBD2. CDR1 and CDR2 (germline): SGHRS, YFSETQ. The CDR3 spans 17 residues. The V gene end was trimmed by 0 bases and the J gene end by 8 bases; junction bases not matched to a gene: 8.

The V gene is TRBV5-5, the J gene TRBJ2-6; D not certain. The V gene lost 0 bases and the J gene lost 1 base, with 11 bases spanning the gap. CDR1 SGHKS and CDR2 YYEKEE come from the germline V gene (reference sequence). The CDR3 length is 17 residues. The CDR3 nucleotides are TGTGCCAGCAGCTTGGGATCTTCGGGTTCTGGGGCCAACGTCCTGACTTTC. This translates into CASSLGSSGSGANVLTF.

The rearrangement links TRBV6-5 to TRBJ2-7; D may be TRBD2 (5 bases). With 5 bases removed from V and 1 base from J, the gap between germline ends came to 15 bases. The length of the CDR3 is 15 residues. Per germline, CDR1 MNHEY and CDR2 SVGAGI. CDR3 amino acids: CASSPRGSRSYEQYF. The CDR3 DNA reads as TGTGCCAGCAGTCCCCGGGGATCGAGATCCTACGAGCAGTACTTC.

The V call is TRBV21-1, the J call TRBJ2-1; no check of the table's D call, TRBD1, against the DNA was made. TRBV21-1 is a documented pseudogene. CDR3 length: 15 amino acids. The CDR3 sequence is CASSNRDRDAYEQFF. The CDR3 DNA sequence: TGTGCCAGCAGCAACCGGGACAGGGATGCTTATGAGCAGTTCTTC.

This rearrangement joins TRBV7-9 to TRBJ1-2; D is uncertain. Per germline, CDR1 SEHNR and CDR2 FQNEAQ (reference sequence). The CDR3 has 13 residues. V was trimmed by 4 bases and J by 6 bases, leaving 12 bases between them. CDR3 loop: CASSSQVTHGYTF. In nucleotides, the CDR3 is TGTGCCAGCAGCTCCCAGGTGACCCATGGCTACACCTTC.

The chain uses TRBV2 and TRBJ2-7, with a tentative D call TRBD2 (5 bases). Germline values: CDR1 SNHLY, CDR2 FYNNEI. This CDR3 is built from 13 residues. V was pared by 10 bases and J by 0 bases, with 13 bases between. The CDR3 here is CATKASGSYEQYF. The CDR3 coding sequence is TGTGCCACAAAGGCCAGCGGCTCCTACGAGCAGTACTTC.

As for this clone: The identical CDR3 is also encoded by other nucleotide sequences in the sample. The chain links TRBV7-9 to TRBJ1-5; 7 bases line up with TRBD1. CDR3 size: 14 residues. V lost 3 bases, J lost 3 bases, and 2 bases stayed unmatched. CDR1 SEHNR and CDR2 FQNEAQ come from the germline V gene (reference sequence). The CDR3 reads CASSLTGNNQPQHF. The CDR3, as DNA: TGTGCCAGCAGCTTGACAGGGAACAATCAGCCCCAGCATTTT.